The rows below give T cell receptor beta chains drawn from one sample of a study of blood T cell repertoires in COVID-19. Only in-frame clones appear in the TCRdb table, and some are missing; sequencing was by immunoSEQ multiplex PCR. The table records around 270,000 clones, 85% to 90% of them present only once. The sequenced sample consisted of peripheral blood. The receptors originated from a man aged 25 to 45 with acute or convalescent COVID-19. CDR3s leave out the opening cysteine and the closing phenylalanine or tryptophan. Size tells how often a clone was seen (once, few, many) or the class of an expanded clone, and some rows leave it out.

j_call v_call clone_size cdr3_aa
TRBJ1-1 TRBV28 - ASSLATAMNTEAF
TRBJ1-1 TRBV2 - ASTRRQVMNTEAF
TRBJ2-3 TRBV3-1/TRBV3-2 - ASSPQFGDTQY
TRBJ2-6 TRBV2 - ASVPYNSGANVLT
TRBJ2-7 TRBV5-1 - ASSLAQGGSYEQY
TRBJ2-7 TRBV6-5 - ASSPRGSEQY
TRBJ1-3 TRBV6-5 - ASLRGAGNTIY
TRBJ1-6 TRBV12-1 - ASPRGRENSPLH
TRBJ2-7 TRBV7-8 - ASSLPGYNEQY
TRBJ1-2 TRBV28 - ASIPPKRGPANYGYT
TRBJ1-1 TRBV6-2/TRBV6-3 - ASSSRENTEAF
TRBJ2-1 TRBV5-1 - ASSFVHGNEQF
TRBJ2-1 TRBV5-1 - ASSLASSASGSNEQF
TRBJ2-3 TRBV23-1 - AIRGNPTDTQY
TRBJ2-3 TRBV2 - ASSHQLLLAGIDYTQY
TRBJ2-5 TRBV18 few ASSTPRQETQY
TRBJ1-1 TRBV18 - ASSPSTEYMNTEAF
TRBJ1-1 TRBV9 - ASSVAGEMYTEAF
TRBJ2-1 TRBV27 once ASSRRTVNEQF
TRBJ2-2 TRBV20-1 - SASIGGRTGELF
TRBJ1-1 TRBV6-5 - ASPREADTEAF
TRBJ1-3 TRBV11-2 - ASSLLRDRMGNTIY
TRBJ1-2 TRBV15 once ATSRERTTGT
TRBJ1-1 TRBV19 few ASSIGLPSAEAF
TRBJ2-3 TRBV5-1 - ASSTRLAGGTDTQY
TRBJ1-1 TRBV5-1 - ASSQEAVWNTEAF
TRBJ2-7 TRBV11-2 - ASSLTPLAGGYEQY
TRBJ2-7 TRBV5-8 once ASSFLAGPEQY
TRBJ2-3 TRBV9 few ASSVYGDTQY
TRBJ1-1 TRBV28 few ASSSRRQLNTEAF
TRBJ1-5 TRBV5-8 few ASSLWGTGYQPQH
TRBJ2-1 TRBV28 - ASSLSLNEQF